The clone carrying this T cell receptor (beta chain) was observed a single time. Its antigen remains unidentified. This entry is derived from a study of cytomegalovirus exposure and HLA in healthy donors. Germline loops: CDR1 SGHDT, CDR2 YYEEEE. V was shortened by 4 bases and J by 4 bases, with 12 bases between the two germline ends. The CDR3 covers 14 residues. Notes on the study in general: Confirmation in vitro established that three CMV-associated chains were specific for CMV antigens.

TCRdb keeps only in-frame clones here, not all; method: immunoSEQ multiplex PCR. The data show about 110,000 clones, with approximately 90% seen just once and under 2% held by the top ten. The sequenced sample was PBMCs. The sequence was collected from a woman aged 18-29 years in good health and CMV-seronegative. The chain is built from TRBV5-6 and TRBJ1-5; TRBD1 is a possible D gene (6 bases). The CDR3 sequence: CASSHLTGNQPQHF. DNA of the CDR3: TGTGCCAGCAGCCATTTGACAGGTAATCAGCCCCAGCATTTT. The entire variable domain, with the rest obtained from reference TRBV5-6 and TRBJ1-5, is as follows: DAGVTQSPTHLIKTRGQQVTLRCSPKSGHDTVSWYQQALGQGPQFIFQYYEEEERQRGNFPDRFSGHQFPNYSSELNVNALLLGDSALYLCASSHLTGNQPQHFGDGTRLSIL.